This T cell receptor beta chain was recovered during a study of T cell repertoires in cytomegalovirus infection. This clonotype was observed a handful of times. Its antigen is not known. One entry per CDR3 protein, called by TCRdb with MiXCR from the reads. This table holds about 160,000 distinct CDR3 sequences, roughly 21% found once. The germline V gene encodes CDR1 SQVTM and CDR2 ANQGSEA. The length of the CDR3 is 15 residues. Trimming cost V 1 base and J 0 bases, with 13 bases left between them. Study-level results: There were HLA-C-restricted CMV-specific TCR beta clonotypes dominating the ex vivo response.

Here the sequenced sample was CD8+ T cells from cultured PBMCs, taken from culture after CMV antigen stimulation. The genes are TRBV29-1 and TRBJ2-7; D ambiguous. This TCR came from a human donor in good health (CMV status not recorded). Some clones in this sample may be carry-over from other donors' samples. CDR3 coding DNA: TGCAGCGTTGAAGTTCAGGACGGTAGCTCCTACGAGCAGTACTTC. Its protein is CSVEVQDGSSYEQYF.